This T cell receptor (beta chain) originates from a study of blood T cell repertoires in COVID-19. Here immunoSEQ multiplex PCR was the method, and the copy in TCRdb shows in-frame clones only, minus some. The table shows about 45,000 clones, with 88% occurring only once. There are 14 residues in the CDR3. Germline assignment: CDR1 SGHVS and CDR2 FNYEAQ. V was pared by 5 bases and J by 2 bases, with 12 bases between. Sequenced: peripheral blood. This TCR derives from a human donor in a cohort sampled during active COVID-19. The rearrangement joins TRBV7-6 to TRBJ1-1, with D hard to call. Here the CDR3 reads CASSNIEVNTEAFF. The CDR3 DNA follows: TGTGCCAGCAGCAACATAGAGGTAAACACTGAAGCTTTCTTT. The whole variable domain, filled in from reference TRBV7-6 and TRBJ1-1, reads GAGVSQSPRYKVTKRGQDVALRCDPISGHVSLYWYRQALGQGPEFLTYFNYEAQQDKSGLPNDRFSAERPEGSISTLTIQRTEQRDSAMYRCASSNIEVNTEAFFGQGTRLTVV.